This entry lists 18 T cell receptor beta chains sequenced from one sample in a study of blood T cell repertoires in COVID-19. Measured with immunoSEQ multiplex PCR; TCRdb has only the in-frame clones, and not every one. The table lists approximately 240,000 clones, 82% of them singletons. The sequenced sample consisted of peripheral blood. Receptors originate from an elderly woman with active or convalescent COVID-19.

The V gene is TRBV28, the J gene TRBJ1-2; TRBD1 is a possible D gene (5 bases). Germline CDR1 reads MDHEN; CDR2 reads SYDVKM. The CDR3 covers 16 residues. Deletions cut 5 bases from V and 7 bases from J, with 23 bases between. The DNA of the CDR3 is TGTGCCAGCAGTCCTAGGGGTAGGGGCTCTGTTCCTGGCTACACCTTC. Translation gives CASSPRGRGSVPGYTF.

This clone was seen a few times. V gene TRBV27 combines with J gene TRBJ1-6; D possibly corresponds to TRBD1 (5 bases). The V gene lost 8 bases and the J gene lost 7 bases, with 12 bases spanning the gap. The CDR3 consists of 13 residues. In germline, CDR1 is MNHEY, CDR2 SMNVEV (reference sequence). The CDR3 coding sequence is TGTGCCAGCGGGGGGGTCCGAAATTCACCCCTCCACTTT. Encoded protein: CASGGVRNSPLHF.

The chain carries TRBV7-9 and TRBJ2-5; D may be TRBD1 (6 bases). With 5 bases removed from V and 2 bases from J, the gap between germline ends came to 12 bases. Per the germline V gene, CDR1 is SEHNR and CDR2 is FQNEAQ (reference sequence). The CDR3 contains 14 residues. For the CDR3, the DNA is TGTGCCAGCAGCCGAGGGGGTAATCAAGAGACCCAGTACTTC. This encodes CASSRGGNQETQYF.

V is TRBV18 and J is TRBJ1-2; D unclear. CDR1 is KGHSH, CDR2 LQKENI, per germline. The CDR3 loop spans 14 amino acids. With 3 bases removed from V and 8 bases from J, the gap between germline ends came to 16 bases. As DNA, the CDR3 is TGTGCCAGCTCACCGGAGTTTTACGCGGGGGGCTACACCTTC. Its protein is CASSPEFYAGGYTF.

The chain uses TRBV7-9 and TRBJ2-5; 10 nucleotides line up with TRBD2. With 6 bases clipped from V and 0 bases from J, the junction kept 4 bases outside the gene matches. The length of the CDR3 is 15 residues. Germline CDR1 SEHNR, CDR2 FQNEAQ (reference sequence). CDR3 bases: TGTGCCAGCAGTACAGCGGGGGGGTACCAAGAGACCCAGTACTTC. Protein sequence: CASSTAGGYQETQYF.

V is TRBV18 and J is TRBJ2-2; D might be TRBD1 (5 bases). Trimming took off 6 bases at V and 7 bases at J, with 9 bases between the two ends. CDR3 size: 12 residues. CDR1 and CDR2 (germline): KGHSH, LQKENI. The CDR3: CASSVQGGELFF. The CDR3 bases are TGTGCCAGCTCGGTCCAGGGCGGGGAGCTGTTTTTT.

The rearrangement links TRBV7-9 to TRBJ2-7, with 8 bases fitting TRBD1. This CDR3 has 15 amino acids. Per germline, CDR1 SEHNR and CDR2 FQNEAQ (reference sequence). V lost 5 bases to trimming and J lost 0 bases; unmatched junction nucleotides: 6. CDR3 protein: CASSPTGQGSYEQYF. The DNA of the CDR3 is TGTGCCAGCAGCCCGACTGGACAGGGCTCCTACGAGCAGTACTTC.

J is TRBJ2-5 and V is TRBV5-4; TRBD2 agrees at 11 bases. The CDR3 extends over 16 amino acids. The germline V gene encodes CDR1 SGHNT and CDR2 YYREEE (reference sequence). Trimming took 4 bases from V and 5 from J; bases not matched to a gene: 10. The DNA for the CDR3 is TGTGCCAGCAGCCACCTCCTAGCGGGGGGCCTCGAGACCCAGTACTTC. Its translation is CASSHLLAGGLETQYF.

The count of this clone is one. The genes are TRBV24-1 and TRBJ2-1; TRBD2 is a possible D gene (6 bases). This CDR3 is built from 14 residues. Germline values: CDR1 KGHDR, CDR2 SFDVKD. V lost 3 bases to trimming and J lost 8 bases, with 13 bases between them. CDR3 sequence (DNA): TGTGCCACCAGTGATGAGACTAGATCCCATGAGCAGTTCTTC. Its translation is CATSDETRSHEQFF.

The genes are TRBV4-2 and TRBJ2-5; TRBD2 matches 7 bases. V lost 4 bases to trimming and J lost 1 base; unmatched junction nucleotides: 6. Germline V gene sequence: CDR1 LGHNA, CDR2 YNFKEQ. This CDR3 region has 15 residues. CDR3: CASSRSLASQETQYF. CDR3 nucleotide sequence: TGTGCCAGCAGCCGCTCACTAGCGAGCCAAGAGACCCAGTACTTC.

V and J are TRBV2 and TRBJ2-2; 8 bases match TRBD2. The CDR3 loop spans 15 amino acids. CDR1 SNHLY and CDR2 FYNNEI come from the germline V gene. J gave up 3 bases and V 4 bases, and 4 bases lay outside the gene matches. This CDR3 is CASSVLAGHTGELFF. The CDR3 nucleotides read TGTGCCAGCAGTGTTCTAGCGGGTCACACCGGGGAGCTGTTTTTT.

CDR3 region: CASSLGGGHTDTQYF. The CDR3 DNA follows: TGTGCCAGCAGTTTGGGCGGGGGGCACACAGATACGCAGTATTTT. J is TRBJ2-3 and V is TRBV28, with 8 bases aligning to TRBD2. J gave up 2 bases and V 3 bases, and 4 bases lay outside the gene matches. The CDR3 spans 15 residues. The germline V gene encodes CDR1 MDHEN and CDR2 SYDVKM.

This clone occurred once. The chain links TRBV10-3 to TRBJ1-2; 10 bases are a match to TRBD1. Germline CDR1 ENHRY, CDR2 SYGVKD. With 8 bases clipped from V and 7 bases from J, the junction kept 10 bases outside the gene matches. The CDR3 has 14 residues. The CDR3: CAIGYRDRGFGYTF. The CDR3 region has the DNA TGTGCCATCGGGTACCGGGACAGGGGTTTTGGCTACACCTTC.

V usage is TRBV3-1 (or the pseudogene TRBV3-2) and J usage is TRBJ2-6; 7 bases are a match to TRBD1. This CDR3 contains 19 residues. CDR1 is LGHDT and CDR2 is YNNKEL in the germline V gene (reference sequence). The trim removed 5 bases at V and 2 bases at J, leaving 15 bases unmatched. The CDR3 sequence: CASSEGQHYPTPGANVLTF. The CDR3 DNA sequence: TGTGCCAGCAGCGAGGGACAGCACTATCCGACCCCTGGGGCCAACGTCCTGACTTTC.

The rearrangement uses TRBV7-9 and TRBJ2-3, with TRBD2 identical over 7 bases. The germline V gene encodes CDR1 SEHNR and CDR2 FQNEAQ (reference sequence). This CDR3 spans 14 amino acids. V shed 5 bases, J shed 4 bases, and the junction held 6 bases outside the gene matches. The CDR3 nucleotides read TGTGCCAGCAGCGCACGGACTAGTTCAGATACGCAGTATTTT. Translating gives CASSARTSSDTQYF.

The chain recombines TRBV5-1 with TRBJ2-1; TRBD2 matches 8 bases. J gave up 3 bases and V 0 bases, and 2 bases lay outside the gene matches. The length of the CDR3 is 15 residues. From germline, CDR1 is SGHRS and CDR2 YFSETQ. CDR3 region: CASSLGRGVYNEQFF. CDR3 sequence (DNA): TGCGCCAGCAGCTTGGGGCGGGGGGTCTACAATGAGCAGTTCTTC.

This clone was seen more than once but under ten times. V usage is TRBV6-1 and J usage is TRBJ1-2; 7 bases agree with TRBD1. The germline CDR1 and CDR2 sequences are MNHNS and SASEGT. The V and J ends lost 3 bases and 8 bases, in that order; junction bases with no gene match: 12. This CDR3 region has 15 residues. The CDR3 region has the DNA TGTGCCAGCAGTGAGAGTCAGGGGCGACAGGGCGGCTACACCTTC. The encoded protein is CASSESQGRQGGYTF.

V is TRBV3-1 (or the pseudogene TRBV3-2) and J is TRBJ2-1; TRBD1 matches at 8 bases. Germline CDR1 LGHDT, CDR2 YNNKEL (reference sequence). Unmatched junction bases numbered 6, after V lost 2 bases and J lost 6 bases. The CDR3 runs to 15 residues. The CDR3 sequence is CASSQILTGGNEQFF. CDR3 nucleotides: TGTGCCAGCAGCCAAATATTAACAGGGGGCAATGAGCAGTTCTTC.